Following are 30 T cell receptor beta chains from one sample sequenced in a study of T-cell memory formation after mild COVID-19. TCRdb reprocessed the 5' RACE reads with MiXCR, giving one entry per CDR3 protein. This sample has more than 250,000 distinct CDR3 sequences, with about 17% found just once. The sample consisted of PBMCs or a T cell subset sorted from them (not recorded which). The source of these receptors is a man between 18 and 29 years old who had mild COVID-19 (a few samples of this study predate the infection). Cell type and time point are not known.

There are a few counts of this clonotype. The chain's CDR3 is CASSRYYSRVLSPQETQYF. CDR3 coding DNA: TGCGCCAGCAGCCGCTACTACAGCCGGGTCCTTTCGCCCCAGGAGACCCAGTACTTC. The chain couples TRBV4-3 to TRBJ2-5; D is ambiguous. CDR1 LGHNA and CDR2 YSLEER come from the germline V gene. The CDR3 is 19 amino acids. The germline V and J ends were trimmed by 4 bases and 5 bases, with 29 bases remaining between them.

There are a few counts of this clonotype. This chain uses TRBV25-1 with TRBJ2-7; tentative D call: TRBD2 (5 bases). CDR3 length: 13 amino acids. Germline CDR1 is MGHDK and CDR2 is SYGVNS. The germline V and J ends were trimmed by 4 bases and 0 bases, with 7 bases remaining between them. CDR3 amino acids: CASSGESSYEQYV. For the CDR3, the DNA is TGTGCCAGCAGTGGGGAGAGCTCCTACGAGCAGTACGTC.

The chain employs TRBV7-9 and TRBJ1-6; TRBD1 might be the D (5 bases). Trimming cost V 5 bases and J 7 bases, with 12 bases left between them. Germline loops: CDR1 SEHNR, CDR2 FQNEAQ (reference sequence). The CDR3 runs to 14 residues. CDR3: CASSPTEINSPLHF. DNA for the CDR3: TGTGCCAGCAGCCCGACAGAGATCAATTCACCCCTCCACTTT.

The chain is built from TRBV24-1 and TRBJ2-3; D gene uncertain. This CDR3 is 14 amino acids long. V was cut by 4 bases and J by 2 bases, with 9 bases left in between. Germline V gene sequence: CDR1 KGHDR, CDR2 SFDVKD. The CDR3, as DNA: TGTGCCACCAGTGAGCCGAGTATCACAGATACGCAGTATTTT. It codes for CATSEPSITDTQYF.

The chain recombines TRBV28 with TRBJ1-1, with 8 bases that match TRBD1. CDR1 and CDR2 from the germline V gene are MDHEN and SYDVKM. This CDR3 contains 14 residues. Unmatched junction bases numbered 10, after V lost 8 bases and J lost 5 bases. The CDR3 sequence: CASAGGALRTEAFF. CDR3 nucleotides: TGTGCCAGCGCAGGGGGCGCGCTTAGGACTGAAGCTTTCTTT.

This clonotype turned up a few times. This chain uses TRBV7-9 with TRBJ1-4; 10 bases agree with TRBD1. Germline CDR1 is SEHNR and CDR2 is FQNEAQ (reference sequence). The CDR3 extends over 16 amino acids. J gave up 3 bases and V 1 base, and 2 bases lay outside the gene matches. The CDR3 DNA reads TGTGCCAGCAGCTTAGGACAGGGGGCGCCTAATGAAAAACTGTTTTTT. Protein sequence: CASSLGQGAPNEKLFF.

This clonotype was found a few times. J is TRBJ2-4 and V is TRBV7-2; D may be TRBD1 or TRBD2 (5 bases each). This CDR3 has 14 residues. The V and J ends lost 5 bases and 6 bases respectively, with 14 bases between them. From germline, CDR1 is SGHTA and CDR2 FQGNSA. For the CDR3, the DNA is TGTGCCAGCAGCCCTGAGGGGCGCGGAAACATTCAGTACTTC. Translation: CASSPEGRGNIQYF.

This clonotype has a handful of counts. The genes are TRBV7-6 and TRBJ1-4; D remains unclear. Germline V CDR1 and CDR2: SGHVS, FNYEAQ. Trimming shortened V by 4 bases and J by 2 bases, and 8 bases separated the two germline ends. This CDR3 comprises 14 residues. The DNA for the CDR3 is TGTGCCAGCAGCTCAGCCGAGACTAATGAAAAACTGTTTTTT. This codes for CASSSAETNEKLFF.

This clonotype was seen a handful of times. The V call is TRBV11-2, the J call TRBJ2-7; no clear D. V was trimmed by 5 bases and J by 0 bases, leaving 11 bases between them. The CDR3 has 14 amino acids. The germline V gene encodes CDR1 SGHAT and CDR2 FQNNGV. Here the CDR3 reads CASSPLDVSYEQYF. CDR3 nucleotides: TGTGCCAGCAGCCCCTTGGACGTCTCCTACGAGCAGTACTTC.

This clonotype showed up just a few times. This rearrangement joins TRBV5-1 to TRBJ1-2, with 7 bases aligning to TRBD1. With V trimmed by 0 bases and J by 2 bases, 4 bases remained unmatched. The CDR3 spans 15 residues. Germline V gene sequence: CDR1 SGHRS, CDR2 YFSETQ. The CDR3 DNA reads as TGCGCCAGCAGCTTGGAAGGGGGCTTCAACTATGGCTACACCTTC. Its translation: CASSLEGGFNYGYTF.

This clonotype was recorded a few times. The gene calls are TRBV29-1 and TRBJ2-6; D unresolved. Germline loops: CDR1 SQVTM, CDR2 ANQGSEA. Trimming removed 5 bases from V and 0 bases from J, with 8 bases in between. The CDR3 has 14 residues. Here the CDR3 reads CSVFSDSGANVLTF. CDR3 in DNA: TGCAGCGTTTTTTCGGACTCTGGGGCCAACGTCCTGACTTTC.

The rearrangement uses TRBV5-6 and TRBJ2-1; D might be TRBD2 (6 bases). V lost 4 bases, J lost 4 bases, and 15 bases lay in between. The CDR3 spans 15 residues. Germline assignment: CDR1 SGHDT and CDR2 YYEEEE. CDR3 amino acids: CASSIGASVYNEQFF. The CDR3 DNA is TGTGCCAGCAGCATTGGTGCTAGCGTATACAATGAGCAGTTCTTC.

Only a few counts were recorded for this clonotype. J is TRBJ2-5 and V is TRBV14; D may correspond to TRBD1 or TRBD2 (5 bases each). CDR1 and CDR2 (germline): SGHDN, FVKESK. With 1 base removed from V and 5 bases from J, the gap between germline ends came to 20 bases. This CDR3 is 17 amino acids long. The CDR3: CASSQAPRDGSVETQYF. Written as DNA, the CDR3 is TGTGCCAGCAGCCAAGCGCCCCGGGACGGCTCCGTCGAGACCCAGTACTTC.

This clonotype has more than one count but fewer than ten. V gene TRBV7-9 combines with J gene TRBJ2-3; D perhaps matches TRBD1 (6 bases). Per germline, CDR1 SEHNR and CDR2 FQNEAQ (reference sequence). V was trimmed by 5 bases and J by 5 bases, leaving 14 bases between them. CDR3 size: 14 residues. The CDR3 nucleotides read TGTGCCAGCAGCCAAAGGGGCAGGGGAGATACGCAGTATTTT. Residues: CASSQRGRGDTQYF. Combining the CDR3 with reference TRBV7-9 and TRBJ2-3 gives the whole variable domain DTGVSQNPRHKITKRGQNVTFRCDPISEHNRLYWYRQTLGQGPEFLTYFQNEAQLEKSRLLSDRFSAERPKGSFSTLEIQRTEQGDSAMYLCASSQRGRGDTQYFGPGTRLTVL.

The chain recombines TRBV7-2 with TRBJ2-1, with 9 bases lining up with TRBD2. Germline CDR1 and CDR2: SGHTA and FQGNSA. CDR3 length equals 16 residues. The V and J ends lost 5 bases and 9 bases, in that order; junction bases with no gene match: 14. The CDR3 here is CASSPVGRGGHVEQFF. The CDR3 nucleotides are TGTGCCAGCAGCCCCGTGGGGCGGGGGGGCCATGTTGAGCAGTTCTTC.

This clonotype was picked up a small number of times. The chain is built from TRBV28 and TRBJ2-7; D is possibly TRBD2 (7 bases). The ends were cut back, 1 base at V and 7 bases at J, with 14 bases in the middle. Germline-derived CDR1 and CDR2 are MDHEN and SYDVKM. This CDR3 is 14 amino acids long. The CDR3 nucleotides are TGTGCCAGCAGTTTATTCGCGGGGGCGGGAGAGCAGTACGTC. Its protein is CASSLFAGAGEQYV.

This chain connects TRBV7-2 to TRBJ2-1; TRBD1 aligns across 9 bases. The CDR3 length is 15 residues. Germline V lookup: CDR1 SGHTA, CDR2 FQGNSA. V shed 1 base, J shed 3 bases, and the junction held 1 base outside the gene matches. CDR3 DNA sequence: TGTGCCAGCAGCTTAGTGACAGGGGGCTACAATGAGCAGTTCTTC. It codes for CASSLVTGGYNEQFF.

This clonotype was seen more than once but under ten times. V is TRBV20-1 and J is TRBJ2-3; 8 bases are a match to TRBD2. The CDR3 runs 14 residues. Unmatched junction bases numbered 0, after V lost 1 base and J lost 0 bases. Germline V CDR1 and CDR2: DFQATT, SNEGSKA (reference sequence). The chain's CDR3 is CSARGGGSTDTQYF. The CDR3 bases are TGCAGTGCTAGAGGCGGGGGGAGCACAGATACGCAGTATTTT.

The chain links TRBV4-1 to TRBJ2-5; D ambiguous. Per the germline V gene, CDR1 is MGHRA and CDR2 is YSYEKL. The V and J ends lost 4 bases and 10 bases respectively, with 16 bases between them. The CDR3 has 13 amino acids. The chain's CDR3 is CASSLGVAGDQYF. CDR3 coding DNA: TGCGCCAGCAGCCTGGGCGTAGCTGGGGACCAGTACTTC.

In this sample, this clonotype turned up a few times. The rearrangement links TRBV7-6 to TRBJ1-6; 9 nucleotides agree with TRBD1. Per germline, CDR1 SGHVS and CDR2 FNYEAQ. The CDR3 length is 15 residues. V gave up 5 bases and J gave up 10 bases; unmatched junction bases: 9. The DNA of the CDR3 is TGTGCCAGCAGCACCGCGACAGGGGGAGAATCACCCCTCCACTTT. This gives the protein CASSTATGGESPLHF.

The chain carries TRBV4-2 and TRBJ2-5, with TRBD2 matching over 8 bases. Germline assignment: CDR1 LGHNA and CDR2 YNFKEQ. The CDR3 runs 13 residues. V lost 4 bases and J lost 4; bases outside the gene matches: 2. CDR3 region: CASSLGLVETQYF. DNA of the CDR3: TGTGCCAGCAGCCTGGGACTAGTAGAGACCCAGTACTTC.

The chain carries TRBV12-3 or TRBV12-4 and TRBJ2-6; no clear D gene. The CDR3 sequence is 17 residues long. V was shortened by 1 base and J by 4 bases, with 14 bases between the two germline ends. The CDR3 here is CASSLVHMAAGANVLTF. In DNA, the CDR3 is TGTGCCAGCAGTTTAGTTCACATGGCAGCGGGGGCCAACGTCCTGACTTTC.

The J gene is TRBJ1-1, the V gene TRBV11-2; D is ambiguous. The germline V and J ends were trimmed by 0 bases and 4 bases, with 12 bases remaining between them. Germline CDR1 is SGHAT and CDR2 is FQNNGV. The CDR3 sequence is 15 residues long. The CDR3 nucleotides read TGTGCCAGCAGCTTAGATGGGAATTGGGGCACTGAAGCTTTCTTT. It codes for CASSLDGNWGTEAFF. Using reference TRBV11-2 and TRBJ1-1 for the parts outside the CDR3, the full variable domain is EAGVAQSPRYKIIEKRQSVAFWCNPISGHATLYWYQQILGQGPKLLIQFQNNGVVDDSQLPKDRFSAERLKGVDSTLKIQPAKLEDSAVYLCASSLDGNWGTEAFFGQGTRLTVV.

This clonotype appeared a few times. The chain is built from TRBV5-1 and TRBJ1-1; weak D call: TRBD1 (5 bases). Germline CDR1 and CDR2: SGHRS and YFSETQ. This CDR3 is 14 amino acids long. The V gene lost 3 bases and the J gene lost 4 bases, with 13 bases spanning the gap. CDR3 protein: CASSSLWGGTEAFF. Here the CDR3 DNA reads TGCGCCAGCAGCTCCCTATGGGGGGGCACTGAAGCTTTCTTT.

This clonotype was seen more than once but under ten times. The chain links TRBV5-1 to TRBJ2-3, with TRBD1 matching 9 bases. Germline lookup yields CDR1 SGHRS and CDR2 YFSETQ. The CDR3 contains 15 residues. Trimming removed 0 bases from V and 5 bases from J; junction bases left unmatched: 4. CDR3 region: CASSLAGQGLDTQYF. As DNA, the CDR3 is TGCGCCAGCAGCTTGGCGGGACAGGGTTTAGATACGCAGTATTTT.

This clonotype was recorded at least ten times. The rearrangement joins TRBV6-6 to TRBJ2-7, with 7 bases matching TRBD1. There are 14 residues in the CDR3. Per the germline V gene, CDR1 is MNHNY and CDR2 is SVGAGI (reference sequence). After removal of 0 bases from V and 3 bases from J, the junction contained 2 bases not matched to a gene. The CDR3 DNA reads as TGTGCCAGCAGTTACTCTAGGGACAGCTACGAGCAGTACTTC. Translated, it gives CASSYSRDSYEQYF.

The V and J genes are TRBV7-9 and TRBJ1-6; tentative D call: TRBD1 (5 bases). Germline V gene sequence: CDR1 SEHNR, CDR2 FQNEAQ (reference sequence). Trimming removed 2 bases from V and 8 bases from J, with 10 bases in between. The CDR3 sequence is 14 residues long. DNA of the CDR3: TGTGCCAGCAGCTTACCCGGGGCGGATTCACCCCTCCACTTT. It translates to CASSLPGADSPLHF.

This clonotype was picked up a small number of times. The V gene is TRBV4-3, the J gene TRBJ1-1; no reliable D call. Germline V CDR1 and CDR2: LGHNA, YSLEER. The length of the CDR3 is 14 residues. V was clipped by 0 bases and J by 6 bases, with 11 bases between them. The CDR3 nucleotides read TGCGCCAGCAGCCAAGATCGTCGCCTTCCTGAAGCTTTCTTT. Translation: CASSQDRRLPEAFF.

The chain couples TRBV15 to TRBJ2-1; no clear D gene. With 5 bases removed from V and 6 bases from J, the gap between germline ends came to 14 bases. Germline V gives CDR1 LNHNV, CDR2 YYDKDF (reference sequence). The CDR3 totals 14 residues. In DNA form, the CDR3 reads TGTGCCACCAGCGAACGTCCAAACTCCAATGAGCAGTTCTTC. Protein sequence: CATSERPNSNEQFF.

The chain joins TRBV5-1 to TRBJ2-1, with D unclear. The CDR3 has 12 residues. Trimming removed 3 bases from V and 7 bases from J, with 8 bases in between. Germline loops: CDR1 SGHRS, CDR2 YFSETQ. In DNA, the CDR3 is TGCGCCAGCAGCTACCAGGAAAATGAGCAGTTCTTC. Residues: CASSYQENEQFF. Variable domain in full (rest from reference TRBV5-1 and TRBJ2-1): KAGVTQTPRYLIKTRGQQVTLSCSPISGHRSVSWYQQTPGQGLQFLFEYFSETQRNKGNFPGRFSGRQFSNSRSEMNVSTLELGDSALYLCASSYQENEQFFGPGTRLTVL.